This TCR beta chain was recovered during a study of CD8 T cells in ankylosing spondylitis. Molecular-barcoded quantitative 5'-RACE produced these TCR beta libraries. TCRdb analysed the 5' RACE reads with MiXCR anew, one entry per CDR3 protein. In the table there are under 300,000 distinct CDR3 sequences, approximately 11% of which are singletons. Study results and limitations: What appeared characteristic of ankylosing spondylitis blood was a TCR beta motif of under 10 highly homologous variants.

At least ten counts were recorded for this clonotype. Its antigen is as yet unknown. The CDR3 is 11 amino acids. Trimming pared 7 bases from V and 10 bases from J, leaving 8 bases between. This TCR came from a male donor with ankylosing spondylitis or in good health (not recorded which). The chain has TRBV12-3 or TRBV12-4 and TRBJ1-6, with a possible D match to TRBD1 (6 bases). The sample consisted of blood, either unsorted or a sorted T cell fraction (not recorded which). In DNA, the CDR3 is TGTGCCAGCACCCAGGGGTCACCCCTCCACTTT. It specifies CASTQGSPLHF.